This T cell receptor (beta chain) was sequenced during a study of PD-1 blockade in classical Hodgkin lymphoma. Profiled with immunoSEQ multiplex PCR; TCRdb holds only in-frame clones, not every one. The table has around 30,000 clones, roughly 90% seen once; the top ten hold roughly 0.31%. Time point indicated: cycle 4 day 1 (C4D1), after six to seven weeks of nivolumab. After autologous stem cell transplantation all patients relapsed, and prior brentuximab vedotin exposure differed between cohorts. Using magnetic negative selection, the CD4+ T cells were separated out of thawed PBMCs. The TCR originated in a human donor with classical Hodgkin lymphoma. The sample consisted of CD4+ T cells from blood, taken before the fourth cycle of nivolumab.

This CDR3 is CASSLALDEQYF. The CDR3, as DNA: TGCGCCAGCAGCTTGGCCCTAGACGAGCAGTACTTC. The chain uses TRBV5-1 and TRBJ2-7; no definite D call. This CDR3 is built from 12 residues. V lost 0 bases and J 5 bases, leaving 6 bases between the germline ends. CDR1 SGHRS and CDR2 YFSETQ come from the germline V gene.